The T cell receptor (beta chain) described here comes from a study of Ad26.COV2.S vaccination and SARS-CoV-2 variants. Study in general: Vaccine-arm donor from the placebo-controlled COV1001 Ad26.COV2.S trial. Donor got 5x10^10 or 1x10^11 viral particles of Ad26.COV2.S.

Specified treatment: some 20 received Ad26.COV2.S at low or high dose, single or two shots; a few received placebo; per-sample allocation not given. Collection of samples fell on day 63 after the first vaccine or placebo injection. At a Boston site, the person donating was an adult of 18-55 years. Remarks on this clone: Antigen: not known.

Study-wide findings and caveats: Vaccine recipients had higher spike-specific TCR breadth than placebo recipients.

The method was immunoSEQ multiplex PCR; TCRdb's version includes in-frame clones alone and lacks a portion of them. The sample includes about 380,000 clones, 83% of them seen just once. The sequencing used peripheral blood, collected in a trial of Ad26.COV2.S vaccine versus placebo. The source is a person aged 18-60 years who received the Ad26.COV2.S COVID-19 vaccine or a placebo.

The CDR3 loop is CASRSTLTGGEQYF. The DNA for the CDR3 is TGTGCCAGCAGGTCCACCTTGACCGGCGGCGAGCAGTACTTC. The chain couples TRBV7-9 to TRBJ2-7; D unresolved. This CDR3 region has 14 residues. The germline CDR1 and CDR2 sequences are SEHNR and FQNEAQ (reference sequence). With 6 bases removed from V and 6 bases from J, the gap between germline ends came to 18 bases.